This T cell receptor (beta chain) was recovered during a study of CD8 T cells in Susac syndrome. Study at large: Active disease was present in about 6 of the sequenced Susac syndrome patients, and remission in about eight. Intravenous immunoglobulin alone or corticosteroids were being given to patients with Susac syndrome at blood draw, unless they were therapy-naive.

The authors negatively isolated CD8+ and CD4+ T cells and FACS-enriched TEMRA cells. Random hexamers served to reverse transcribe about 0.5 to 1 ug RNA. Amplification of TCR beta CDR3 across 54 Vbeta and 13 Jbeta was performed with immunoSEQ multiplex PCR. TCRdb reanalysed the immunoSEQ multiplex PCR reads using MiXCR and keeps one entry per CDR3 protein. The data show fewer than 90,000 distinct CDR3 sequences, with approximately 93% seen just once and around 0.94% held by the top ten. V was pared by 2 bases and J by 3 bases, with 11 bases between. Germline lookup yields CDR1 SNHLY and CDR2 FYNNEI. The CDR3 is made up of 14 amino acids.

This sequence joins TRBV2 and TRBJ2-7, with a weak D call TRBD1 (5 bases). The source of this sequence is a human donor with Susac syndrome. Sequenced material: CD8+ T cells from PBMCs. As DNA, the CDR3 is TGTGCCAGCAGTGAAAGGACAACTTTCTACGAGCAGTACTTC. Translation: CASSERTTFYEQYF.